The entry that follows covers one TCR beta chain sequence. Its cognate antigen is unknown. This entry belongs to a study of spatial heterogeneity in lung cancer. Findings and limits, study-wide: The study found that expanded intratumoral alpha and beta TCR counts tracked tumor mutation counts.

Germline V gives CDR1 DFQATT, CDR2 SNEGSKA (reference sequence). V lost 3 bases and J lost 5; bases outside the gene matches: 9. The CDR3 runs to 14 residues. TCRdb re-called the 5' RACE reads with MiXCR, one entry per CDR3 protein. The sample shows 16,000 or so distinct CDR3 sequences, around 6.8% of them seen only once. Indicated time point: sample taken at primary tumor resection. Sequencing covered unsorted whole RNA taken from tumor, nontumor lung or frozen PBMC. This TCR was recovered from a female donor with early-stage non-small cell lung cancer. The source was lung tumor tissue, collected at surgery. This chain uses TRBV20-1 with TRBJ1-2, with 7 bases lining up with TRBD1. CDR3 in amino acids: CSASRDRLGYGYTF. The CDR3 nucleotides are TGCAGTGCTAGTCGGGACAGATTGGGTTATGGCTACACCTTC.